These 14 T cell receptor beta chains were all obtained from the same sample, sequenced in a study of blood T cell repertoires in COVID-19. Method: immunoSEQ multiplex PCR; TCRdb's copy keeps in-frame clones and lacks some. The data contain approximately 150,000 clones, approximately 87% of them singletons. The material sequenced was peripheral blood. All receptors derive from a woman between 50 and 59 years old with active or convalescent COVID-19.

The chain combines TRBV4-3 with TRBJ2-7, with 8 bases aligning to TRBD1. CDR3 length: 16 residues. Germline trimming cut 0 bases from V and 5 bases from J; bases unmatched to any gene: 9. Germline V CDR1 and CDR2: LGHNA, YSLEER. CDR3 sequence (DNA): TGCGCCAGCAGCCAAGATCTGGGAACAGGGGGTGACGAGCAGTACTTC. This gives the protein CASSQDLGTGGDEQYF.

The CDR3 nucleotides read TGTGCCAGCAGCTTCCAGACAGGGGTTTCACCCCTCCACTTT. Amino acid sequence: CASSFQTGVSPLHF. V gene TRBV7-2 combines with J gene TRBJ1-6; 8 nucleotides line up with TRBD1. This CDR3 has 14 amino acids. Trimming cost V 3 bases and J 9 bases; bases outside gene matches: 4. Germline CDR1 and CDR2: SGHTA and FQGNSA.

This chain links TRBV25-1 with TRBJ1-2; 8 bases are shared with TRBD1. The CDR3 covers 12 residues. Germline V gene lookup returns CDR1 MGHDK and CDR2 SYGVNS. V was clipped by 6 bases and J by 7 bases; unmatched bases: 4. The CDR3 loop is CASRQGVGGYTF. The CDR3 DNA follows: TGTGCCAGCAGACAGGGGGTGGGTGGCTACACCTTC.

V gene TRBV9 combines with J gene TRBJ1-2, with D hard to call. The germline V gene has CDR1 SGDLS and CDR2 YYNGEE. V lost 0 bases, J lost 1 base, and 13 bases lay in between. The CDR3 is 16 residues long. The CDR3 here is CASSVGGTLLNYGYTF. The CDR3, as DNA: TGTGCCAGCAGCGTAGGAGGTACACTCCTTAACTATGGCTACACCTTC.

The chain is built from TRBV2 and TRBJ2-4; 14 bases map to TRBD2. The CDR3 covers 17 residues. Trimming at V came to 5 bases and at J to 8 bases, leaving 11 bases not matched to a gene. Germline CDR1 is SNHLY and CDR2 is FYNNEI. The CDR3 here is CASSLSGTSGSSDIQYF. DNA of the CDR3: TGTGCCAGCAGTCTCAGTGGGACTAGCGGGAGCAGTGACATTCAGTACTTC.

The gene calls are TRBV7-2 and TRBJ1-4, with D unclear. There are 15 residues in the CDR3. The V and J ends lost 1 base and 4 bases respectively, with 10 bases between them. Germline V gene data show CDR1 as SGHTA and CDR2 as FQGNSA. CDR3 in DNA: TGTGCCAGCAGCTTAGGGCGGGAAAGTAATGAAAAACTGTTTTTT. Translation: CASSLGRESNEKLFF. The full variable domain, completed using reference TRBV7-2 and TRBJ1-4, is GAGVSQSPSNKVTEKGKDVELRCDPISGHTALYWYRQSLGQGLEFLIYFQGNSAPDKSGLPSDRFSAERTGGSVSTLTIQRTQQEDSAVYLCASSLGRESNEKLFFGSGTQLSVL.

The chain joins TRBV19 to TRBJ2-1, with 10 bases lining up with TRBD2. This CDR3 has 15 residues. With V trimmed by 7 bases and J by 0 bases, 3 bases remained unmatched. In germline, CDR1 is LNHDA, CDR2 SQIVND (reference sequence). The CDR3 nucleotides are TGTGCCAGTACCCCTAGCGGGAGCTCCTACAATGAGCAGTTCTTC. Its translation is CASTPSGSSYNEQFF.

The genes are TRBV7-9 and TRBJ1-2; 8 nucleotides match TRBD1. The CDR3 consists of 19 residues. Per the germline V gene, CDR1 is SEHNR and CDR2 is FQNEAQ (reference sequence). V lost 2 bases and J lost 14; bases outside the gene matches: 28. CDR3 nucleotide sequence: TGTGCCAGCAGCTTACCCTATGAGGGGAGGGGACAGGTGCCTATTGGGGGAACCTTC. Its translation is CASSLPYEGRGQVPIGGTF.

This chain links TRBV7-2 with TRBJ2-7; possible D gene TRBD1, 6 bases. The V gene's germline CDR1 is SGHTA and CDR2 FQGNSA. V lost 5 bases to trimming and J lost 6 bases, with 20 bases between them. The CDR3 has 15 amino acids. CDR3 residues: CASSPQDLQGSEQYF. The DNA for the CDR3 is TGTGCCAGCAGCCCTCAAGACCTACAGGGTTCCGAGCAGTACTTC. The full variable domain, completed using reference TRBV7-2 and TRBJ2-7, is GAGVSQSPSNKVTEKGKDVELRCDPISGHTALYWYRQSLGQGLEFLIYFQGNSAPDKSGLPSDRFSAERTGGSVSTLTIQRTQQEDSAVYLCASSPQDLQGSEQYFGPGTRLTVT.

This clone was seen once. This sequence joins TRBV9 and TRBJ2-6; D not resolved. This CDR3 contains 16 residues. CDR1 and CDR2 (germline): SGDLS, YYNGEE. V gave up 0 bases and J gave up 2 bases, with 9 bases separating them. This CDR3 is CASSVDTAPGANVLTF. The DNA of the CDR3 is TGTGCCAGCAGCGTAGACACAGCCCCTGGGGCCAACGTCCTGACTTTC.

The chain carries TRBV9 and TRBJ2-3; 13 nucleotides agree with TRBD2. V dropped 3 bases and J dropped 0; count of bases not matched to a gene: 7. This CDR3 is built from 18 residues. CDR1 and CDR2 from the germline V gene are SGDLS and YYNGEE. CDR3 DNA: TGTGCCAGCAGCGCGACTAGCGGGAGGTTACCTAGCACAGATACGCAGTATTTT. Translating it yields CASSATSGRLPSTDTQYF.

About this clone itself: Other DNA sequences from this sample encode an identical CDR3 as well. The gene calls are TRBV2 and TRBJ1-2; no definite D call. Trimming removed 7 bases at V and 8 bases at J, with 17 bases between. The CDR3 has 13 amino acids. Per germline, CDR1 SNHLY and CDR2 FYNNEI. The CDR3 coding sequence is TGTGCCAGCACTCCCATGAGAGGTGACGGCTACACCTTC. Translating it yields CASTPMRGDGYTF. The full variable domain, its missing parts supplied by reference TRBV2 and TRBJ1-2, is EPEVTQTPSHQVTQMGQEVILRCVPISNHLYFYWYRQILGQKVEFLVSFYNNEISEKSEIFDDQFSVERPDGSNFTLKIRSTKLEDSAMYFCASTPMRGDGYTFGSGTRLTVV.

The rearrangement links TRBV19 to TRBJ2-5; 7 positions match TRBD2. The CDR3 is made up of 17 amino acids. The V and J ends lost 3 bases and 2 bases, in that order; junction bases with no gene match: 12. Per germline, CDR1 LNHDA and CDR2 SQIVND (reference sequence). CDR3 residues: CASSIGGYWREQETQYF. Here the CDR3 DNA reads TGTGCCAGTAGTATCGGAGGTTATTGGCGGGAGCAAGAGACCCAGTACTTC.

This clone was recorded once. The chain's CDR3 is CASSMTTSGVSGELFF. DNA for the CDR3: TGTGCCAGCAGCATGACGACTAGCGGGGTATCCGGGGAGCTGTTTTTT. V is TRBV9 and J is TRBJ2-2; TRBD2 matches 11 bases. The V gene end was trimmed by 4 bases and the J gene end by 6 bases; junction bases not matched to a gene: 8. Germline V gives CDR1 SGDLS, CDR2 YYNGEE. The CDR3 is made up of 16 amino acids. Full variable domain (rest looked up from reference TRBV9 and TRBJ2-2): DSGVTQTPKHLITATGQRVTLRCSPRSGDLSVYWYQQSLDQGLQFLIQYYNGEERAKGNILERFSAQQFPDLHSELNLSSLELGDSALYFCASSMTTSGVSGELFFGEGSRLTVL.